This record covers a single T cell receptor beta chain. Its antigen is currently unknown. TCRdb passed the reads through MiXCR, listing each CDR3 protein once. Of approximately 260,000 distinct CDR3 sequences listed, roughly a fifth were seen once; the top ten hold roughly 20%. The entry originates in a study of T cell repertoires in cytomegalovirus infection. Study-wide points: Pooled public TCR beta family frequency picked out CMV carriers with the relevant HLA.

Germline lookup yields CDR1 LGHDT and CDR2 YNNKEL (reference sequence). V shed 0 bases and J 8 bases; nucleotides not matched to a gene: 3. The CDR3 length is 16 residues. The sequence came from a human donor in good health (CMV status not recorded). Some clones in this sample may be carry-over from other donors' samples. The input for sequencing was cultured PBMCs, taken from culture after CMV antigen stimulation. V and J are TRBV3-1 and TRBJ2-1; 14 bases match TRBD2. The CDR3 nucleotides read TGTGCCAGCAGCCAAGAAGAGACTAGCGGGAGGGATGAGCAGTTCTTC. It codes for CASSQEETSGRDEQFF.